These 24 T cell receptor beta chains were all obtained from the same sample, sequenced in a study of Graves' ophthalmopathy and Graves' hyperthyroidism. Scientists amplified the TCR beta CDR3 regions from RNA transcripts. HTBI primers primed a first-round RT-PCR, and a second-round multiplex PCR followed. From the multiplex PCR reads, TCRdb called clonotypes with MiXCR, one entry per CDR3 protein. The sample records over a million distinct CDR3 sequences, 36% being singletons. Sequences were obtained from peripheral blood or thyroid tissue (not recorded which). The source is an adult man with Graves' hyperthyroidism.

This clonotype came up many times. The rearrangement links TRBV25-1 to TRBJ2-7; D gene uncertain. The germline V gene has CDR1 MGHDK and CDR2 SYGVNS. V was clipped by 3 bases and J by 2 bases, with 11 bases between them. The CDR3 is 14 residues long. CDR3 nucleotides: TGTGCCAGCAGTGACCATGACACAGCCTACGAGCAGTACTTC. Its protein is CASSDHDTAYEQYF.

This clonotype has a handful of counts. The chain uses TRBV6-2 or TRBV6-3 and TRBJ2-7; D gene unclear. Deletions cut 2 bases from V and 2 bases from J, with 13 bases between. The CDR3 extends over 15 amino acids. Germline V gene lookup returns CDR1 MNHEY and CDR2 SVGEGT. Written as DNA, the CDR3 is TGTGCCAGCAGTTACCAGATCCAACTTCCCTACGAGCAGTACTTC. Amino acids: CASSYQIQLPYEQYF.

On this clonotype: A much larger clone lies one base from this, so it may be a read error. The V and J genes are TRBV11-2 and TRBJ1-1; no reliable D call. CDR1 is SGHAT and CDR2 is FQNNGV in the germline V gene. The CDR3 totals 15 residues. CDR3 in amino acids: CASSLGIFTNTETFF. The DNA of the CDR3 is TGTGCCAGCAGCTTAGGCATCTTCACGAACACTGAAACTTTCTTT.

This clonotype was found many times. This chain joins TRBV7-2 and TRBJ2-5; a possible D gene is TRBD2 (7 bases). The V end lost 1 base, the J end lost 5 bases, and 14 bases lay between the germline ends. CDR3 length equals 15 residues. In germline, CDR1 is SGHTA, CDR2 FQGNSA. CDR3 residues: CASSLGGGQLETQYF. CDR3 nucleotides: TGTGCCAGCAGCTTAGGGGGGGGGCAGTTGGAGACCCAGTACTTC.

The genes are TRBV11-2 and TRBJ1-6; 7 bases match TRBD1. This CDR3 is 13 amino acids long. J was trimmed by 10 bases and V by 6 bases; bases with no gene match: 6. Germline lookup yields CDR1 SGHAT and CDR2 FQNNGV. CDR3 coding DNA: TGTGCCAGCAGGGAACAGGGGAGGTCACCCCTCCACTTT. Protein: CASREQGRSPLHF. Complete variable domain (other parts from reference TRBV11-2 and TRBJ1-6): EAGVAQSPRYKIIEKRQSVAFWCNPISGHATLYWYQQILGQGPKLLIQFQNNGVVDDSQLPKDRFSAERLKGVDSTLKIQPAKLEDSAVYLCASREQGRSPLHFGNGTRLTVT.

The V and J genes are TRBV29-1 and TRBJ1-2; the D gene is possibly TRBD1 (5 bases). The length of the CDR3 is 13 residues. The V end lost 8 bases, the J end lost 0 bases, and 13 bases lay between the germline ends. Per the germline V gene, CDR1 is SQVTM and CDR2 is ANQGSEA. The CDR3 nucleotides are TGCAGCTTCTCCGGGACGGCTAACTATGGCTACACCTTC. Encoded protein: CSFSGTANYGYTF. Using reference TRBV29-1 and TRBJ1-2 for the parts outside the CDR3, the full variable domain is SAVISQKPSRDICQRGTSLTIQCQVDSQVTMMFWYRQQPGQSLTLIATANQGSEATYESGFVIDKFPISRPNLTFSTLTVSNMSPEDSSIYLCSFSGTANYGYTFGSGTRLTVV.

In this sample, this clonotype turned up many times. The chain uses TRBV5-6 and TRBJ1-2; D gene ambiguous. Germline lookup yields CDR1 SGHDT and CDR2 YYEEEE. The CDR3 runs 12 residues. V gave up 1 base and J gave up 7 bases, with 8 bases separating them. The CDR3 sequence: CASSLIRSGYTF. CDR3 nucleotide sequence: TGTGCCAGCAGCTTGATTAGAAGTGGCTACACCTTC.

The rearrangement uses TRBV2 and TRBJ1-2; the D is unclear. Germline V gives CDR1 SNHLY, CDR2 FYNNEI. The CDR3 loop spans 15 amino acids. V was pared by 7 bases and J by 0 bases, with 15 bases between. The CDR3 loop reads CASTKTGRTNYGYTF. The CDR3 DNA is TGTGCCAGCACCAAGACGGGCAGGACTAACTATGGCTACACCTTC. Using reference TRBV2 and TRBJ1-2 for the parts outside the CDR3, the full variable domain is EPEVTQTPSHQVTQMGQEVILRCVPISNHLYFYWYRQILGQKVEFLVSFYNNEISEKSEIFDDQFSVERPDGSNFTLKIRSTKLEDSAMYFCASTKTGRTNYGYTFGSGTRLTVV.

V and J are TRBV20-1 and TRBJ2-7; TRBD2 aligns across 11 bases. V lost 7 bases, J lost 7 bases, and 9 bases stayed unmatched. The CDR3 loop spans 13 amino acids. CDR1 is DFQATT, CDR2 SNEGSKA, per germline (reference sequence). Here the CDR3 DNA reads TGCAGTGGAAAACTAGCGGGAGTTTTTGAGCAGTACTTC. It yields the protein CSGKLAGVFEQYF.

The chain recombines TRBV6-5 with TRBJ2-7; 13 positions agree with TRBD2. The CDR3 spans 17 residues. V dropped 0 bases and J dropped 12; count of bases not matched to a gene: 14. Germline V gene lookup returns CDR1 MNHEY and CDR2 SVGAGI. The CDR3 loop is CASSYSILAGGLTGPYF. The CDR3 DNA is TGTGCCAGCAGTTACTCGATACTAGCGGGAGGGCTTACGGGGCCGTACTTC.

The genes are TRBV4-3 and TRBJ2-2; 8 nucleotides agree with TRBD2. Germline CDR1 reads LGHNA; CDR2 reads YSLEER. The junction had 5 bases not matched to a gene; V was cut back by 6 bases and J by 2 bases. The CDR3 contains 15 residues. The CDR3 loop reads CASRLAESNTGELFF. CDR3 DNA sequence: TGCGCCAGCAGACTAGCGGAATCCAACACCGGGGAGCTGTTTTTT.

This clonotype was detected a few times. This sequence joins TRBV20-1 and TRBJ2-3; 8 bases map to TRBD2. This CDR3 is built from 15 residues. Germline V gives CDR1 DFQATT, CDR2 SNEGSKA (reference sequence). J gave up 7 bases and V 0 bases, and 9 bases lay outside the gene matches. The CDR3 region is CSARDTRGGLYTQYF. The CDR3 bases are TGCAGTGCTAGAGATACTCGCGGGGGGCTCTATACGCAGTATTTT.

This rearrangement joins TRBV15 to TRBJ1-2, with D possibly TRBD1 on 6 matching bases. V lost 6 bases, J lost 2 bases, and 16 bases lay in between. The CDR3 is 15 residues long. Germline V lookup: CDR1 LNHNV, CDR2 YYDKDF (reference sequence). In DNA, the CDR3 is TGTGCCACCAGTCCGGACAGTCTTTTAAACTATGGCTACACCTTC. This sequence encodes CATSPDSLLNYGYTF.

The V gene is TRBV7-8, the J gene TRBJ2-7; 8 positions agree with TRBD2. The CDR3 is 15 amino acids. V trimming: 5 bases; J trimming: 12 bases; junction bases outside the gene matches: 18. Germline V lookup: CDR1 SGHVS, CDR2 FQNEAQ. CDR3 loop: CASSHRDRREVRSYF. The CDR3 DNA is TGTGCCAGCAGCCACAGGGACCGGCGGGAGGTGAGATCGTACTTC.

This clonotype has a handful of counts. Germline and junction disagree at one end, which may indicate a read error. The rearrangement uses TRBV5-1 and TRBJ2-2, with 7 bases fitting TRBD1. CDR1 and CDR2 from the germline V gene are SGHRS and YFSETQ. The CDR3 consists of 15 residues. The CDR3 region has the DNA TGTGCCAGCAGCAAGACAGGGCGAAGATCCGGGGAGCTGTTTTTT. Translating it yields CASSKTGRRSGELFF.

A few counts support this clonotype. This sequence joins TRBV28 and TRBJ2-5; possible D gene TRBD2, 6 bases. Germline-derived CDR1 and CDR2 are MDHEN and SYDVKM. The CDR3 length is 15 residues. V was cut by 7 bases and J by 5 bases, with 20 bases left in between. The CDR3 loop is CASNAPGQGGETQYF. CDR3 nucleotide sequence: TGTGCCAGCAACGCCCCCGGGCAGGGAGGCGAGACCCAGTACTTC.

This clonotype has just a few counts. The rearrangement joins TRBV2 to TRBJ1-1; a weak D match, TRBD1 (5 bases). This CDR3 is built from 13 residues. CDR1 is SNHLY, CDR2 FYNNEI, per germline. The V gene lost 4 bases and the J gene lost 10 bases, with 16 bases spanning the gap. The CDR3 DNA reads TGTGCCAGCAGTGTAGGGGACCGAGGAGGAGCTTTCTTT. Translating it yields CASSVGDRGGAFF.

The chain uses TRBV2 and TRBJ2-4; D gene uncertain. The CDR3 has 14 amino acids. V was clipped by 4 bases and J by 1 base, with 8 bases between them. Germline loops: CDR1 SNHLY, CDR2 FYNNEI. CDR3 sequence: CASSGGQAKNIQYF. Here the CDR3 DNA reads TGTGCCAGCAGTGGGGGTCAGGCCAAAAACATTCAGTACTTC.

The rearrangement links TRBV7-6 to TRBJ2-2, with D perhaps matching TRBD1 or TRBD2 (5 bases each). V shed 4 bases and J shed 7 bases, with 10 bases lying between them. This CDR3 has 13 residues. Germline loops: CDR1 SGHVS, CDR2 FNYEAQ. CDR3 sequence: CASSYYGGGELFF. In DNA, the CDR3 is TGTGCCAGCAGCTATTATGGGGGCGGGGAGCTGTTTTTT.

This clonotype was seen ten or more times. This chain links TRBV9 with TRBJ1-2; unclear D gene. CDR3 length equals 13 residues. In germline, CDR1 is SGDLS, CDR2 YYNGEE. V lost 0 bases, J lost 5 bases, and 8 bases lay in between. CDR3 protein: CASSVDWRYGYTF. In DNA form, the CDR3 reads TGTGCCAGCAGCGTAGACTGGAGATATGGCTACACCTTC.

A few counts support this clonotype. CDR3 coding DNA: TGCGCCAGCAGCCCTACAGGGGCCAAGAACACTGAAGCTTTCTTT. This sequence encodes CASSPTGAKNTEAFF. The chain couples TRBV5-1 to TRBJ1-1; 7 positions match TRBD1. The length of the CDR3 is 15 residues. V shed 4 bases and J 1 base; nucleotides not matched to a gene: 7. CDR1 is SGHRS, CDR2 YFSETQ, per germline.

J is TRBJ2-7 and V is TRBV7-9; 7 bases are shared with TRBD2. The germline CDR1 and CDR2 sequences are SEHNR and FQNEAQ (reference sequence). V dropped 5 bases and J dropped 0; count of bases not matched to a gene: 13. This CDR3 has 17 amino acids. In DNA, the CDR3 is TGTGCCAGCAGCCCGAGGGAGGGCGGGAAGAGCTCCTACGAGCAGTACTTC. This encodes CASSPREGGKSSYEQYF.

This clonotype was seen more than once but under ten times. The chain combines TRBV29-1 with TRBJ2-7, with 8 bases aligning to TRBD1. Germline trimming cut 2 bases from V and 4 bases from J; bases unmatched to any gene: 16. The V gene's germline CDR1 is SQVTM and CDR2 ANQGSEA. The CDR3 extends over 17 amino acids. The CDR3 region has the DNA TGCAGCGTTGAATTGGCAGGGGGCCTCCCCGTATTATACGAGCAGTACTTC. This codes for CSVELAGGLPVLYEQYF.

On this clonotype: Possible read error: a much larger clone is one base away. The chain carries TRBV19 and TRBJ2-6, with D unresolved. Germline values: CDR1 LNHDA, CDR2 SQIVND (reference sequence). The CDR3 sequence is 14 residues long. V was clipped by 10 bases and J by 0 bases, with 10 bases between them. The chain's CDR3 is CATLPLSGANVLTF. CDR3 in DNA: TGTGCCACACTACCCCTCTCTGGGGCCAACGTCCTGACTTTC. Full variable domain (missing parts from reference TRBV19 and TRBJ2-6): DGGITQSPKYLFRKEGQNVTLSCEQNLNHDAMYWYRQDPGQGLRLIYYSQIVNDFQKGDIAEGYSVSREKKESFPLTVTSAQKNPTAFYLCATLPLSGANVLTFGAGSRLTVL.